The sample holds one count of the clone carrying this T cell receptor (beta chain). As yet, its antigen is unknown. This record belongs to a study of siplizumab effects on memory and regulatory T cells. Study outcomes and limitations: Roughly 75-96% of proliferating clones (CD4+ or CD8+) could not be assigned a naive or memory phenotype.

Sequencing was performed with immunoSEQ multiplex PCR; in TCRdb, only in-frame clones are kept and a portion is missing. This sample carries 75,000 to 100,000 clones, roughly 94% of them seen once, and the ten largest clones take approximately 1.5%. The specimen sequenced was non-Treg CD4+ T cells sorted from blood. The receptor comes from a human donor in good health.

Here the CDR3 DNA reads TGTGCCAGTAGTATAGATCTAAAGTTAGCGGGAGTATATGAGCAGTTCTTC. Protein: CASSIDLKLAGVYEQFF. V and J are TRBV19 and TRBJ2-1, with 9 nucleotides matching TRBD2. CDR1 LNHDA and CDR2 SQIVND come from the germline V gene (reference sequence). After removal of 0 bases from V and 8 bases from J, the junction contained 11 bases not matched to a gene. The CDR3 runs 17 residues.